The TCR beta chain under discussion was sequenced for a study of cytomegalovirus exposure and HLA in healthy donors. Notes on the study in general: The majority of TCR sequences were rare, yet some public TCRs appeared in many donors.

Measured with immunoSEQ multiplex PCR; TCRdb has only the in-frame clones, and not every one. This repertoire shows around 150,000 clones, around four fifths found once; its top ten account for about 2.1%. Comment on this clone: The target antigen is unknown.

This receptor was taken from a man younger than 40 in good health and CMV-seropositive. The specimen sequenced was PBMCs.

This CDR3 is CASSFGTGPNEQYF. The CDR3 coding sequence is TGCGCCAGCAGCTTCGGGACAGGTCCCAACGAGCAGTACTTC. The chain is built from TRBV5-1 and TRBJ2-7; TRBD1 aligns across 8 bases. The CDR3 consists of 14 residues. With 2 bases clipped from V and 5 bases from J, the junction kept 6 bases outside the gene matches. The germline CDR1 and CDR2 sequences are SGHRS and YFSETQ. The whole variable domain, filled in from reference TRBV5-1 and TRBJ2-7, reads KAGVTQTPRYLIKTRGQQVTLSCSPISGHRSVSWYQQTPGQGLQFLFEYFSETQRNKGNFPGRFSGRQFSNSRSEMNVSTLELGDSALYLCASSFGTGPNEQYFGPGTRLTVT.